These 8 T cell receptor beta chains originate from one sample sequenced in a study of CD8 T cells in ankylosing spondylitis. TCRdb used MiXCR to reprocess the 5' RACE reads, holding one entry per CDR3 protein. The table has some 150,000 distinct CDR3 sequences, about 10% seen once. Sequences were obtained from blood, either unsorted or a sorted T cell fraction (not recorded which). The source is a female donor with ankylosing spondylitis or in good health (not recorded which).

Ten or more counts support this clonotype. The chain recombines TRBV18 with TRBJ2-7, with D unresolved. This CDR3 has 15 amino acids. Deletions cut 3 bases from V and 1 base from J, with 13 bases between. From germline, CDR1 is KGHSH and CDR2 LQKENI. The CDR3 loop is CASSPSDKRSYEQYF. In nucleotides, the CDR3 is TGTGCCAGCTCACCCTCCGATAAGAGGTCCTACGAGCAGTACTTC.

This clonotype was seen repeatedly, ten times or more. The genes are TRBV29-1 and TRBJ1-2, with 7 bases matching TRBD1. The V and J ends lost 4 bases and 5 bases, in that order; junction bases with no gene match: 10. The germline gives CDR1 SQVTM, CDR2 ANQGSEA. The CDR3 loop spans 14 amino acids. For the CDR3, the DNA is TGCAGCGTTGGGCCTGACAGGGTTAAGTATGGCTACACCTTC. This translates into CSVGPDRVKYGYTF.

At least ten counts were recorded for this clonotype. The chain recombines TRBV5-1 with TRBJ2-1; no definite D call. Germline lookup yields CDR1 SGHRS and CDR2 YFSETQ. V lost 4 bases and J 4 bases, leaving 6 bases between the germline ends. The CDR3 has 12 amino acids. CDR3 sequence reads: CASSGDYNEQFF. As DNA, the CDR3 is TGCGCCAGCAGCGGGGATTACAATGAGCAGTTCTTC.

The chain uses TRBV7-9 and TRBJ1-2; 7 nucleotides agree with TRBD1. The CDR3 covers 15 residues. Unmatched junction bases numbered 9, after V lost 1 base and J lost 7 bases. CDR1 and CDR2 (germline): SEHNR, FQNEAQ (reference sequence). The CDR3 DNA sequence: TGTGCCAGCAGCTTAGAAAGGGGGCATCCCTCTGGCTACACCTTC. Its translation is CASSLERGHPSGYTF.

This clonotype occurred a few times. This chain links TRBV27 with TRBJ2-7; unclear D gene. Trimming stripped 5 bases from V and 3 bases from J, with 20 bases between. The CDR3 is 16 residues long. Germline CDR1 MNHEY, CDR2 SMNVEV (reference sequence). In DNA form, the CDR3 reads TGTGCCAGCAGTAGCTTAGTCCAACCCGCCCGCTACGAGCAGTACTTC. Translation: CASSSLVQPARYEQYF.

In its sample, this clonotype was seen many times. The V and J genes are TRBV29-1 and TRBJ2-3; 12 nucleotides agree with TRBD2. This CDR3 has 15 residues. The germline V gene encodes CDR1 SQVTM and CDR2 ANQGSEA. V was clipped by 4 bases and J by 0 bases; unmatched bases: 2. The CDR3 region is CSVAGTSGSTDTQYF. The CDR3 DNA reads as TGCAGCGTTGCCGGGACTAGCGGGAGCACAGATACGCAGTATTTT.

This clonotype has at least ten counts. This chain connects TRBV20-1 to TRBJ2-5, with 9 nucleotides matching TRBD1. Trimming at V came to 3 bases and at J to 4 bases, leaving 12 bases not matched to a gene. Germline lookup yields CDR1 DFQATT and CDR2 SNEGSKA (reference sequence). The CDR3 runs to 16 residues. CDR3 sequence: CSARAPDRGGRETQYF. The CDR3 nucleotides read TGCAGTGCTAGGGCTCCGGACAGGGGCGGGAGAGAGACCCAGTACTTC.

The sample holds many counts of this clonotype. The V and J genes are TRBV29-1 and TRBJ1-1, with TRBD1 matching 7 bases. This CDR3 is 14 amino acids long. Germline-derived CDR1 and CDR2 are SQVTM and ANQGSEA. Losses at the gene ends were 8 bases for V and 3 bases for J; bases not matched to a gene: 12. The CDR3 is CSSWGQKTYTEAFF. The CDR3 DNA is TGCAGCTCTTGGGGACAGAAAACTTACACTGAAGCTTTCTTT.